The 19 T cell receptor beta chains below all came from one sample that was sequenced in a study of T cells after yellow fever vaccination. TCRdb analysed the 5' RACE reads with MiXCR anew, one entry per CDR3 protein. The sample includes over 45,000 distinct CDR3 sequences, more than 5.5% of them seen just once. The sample here was CD8+ T cells sorted from PBMCs, taken on the day of the first yellow fever vaccination. The receptors originated from a man between 18 and 35 years old who received the YFV17D yellow fever vaccine.

This clonotype appeared many times. The rearrangement joins TRBV9 to TRBJ2-3; the D is unclear. Germline CDR1 is SGDLS and CDR2 is YYNGEE. This CDR3 region has 15 residues. V lost 4 bases, J lost 0 bases, and 12 bases lay in between. CDR3 sequence: CASSLGKGSTDTQYF. CDR3 sequence (DNA): TGTGCCAGCAGCCTAGGGAAGGGTAGCACAGATACGCAGTATTTT.

This clonotype was seen at least ten times. CDR3 residues: CASSLSRLETQYF. For the CDR3, the DNA is TGTGCCAGCAGTTTATCCCGCCTAGAGACCCAGTACTTC. The gene calls are TRBV27 and TRBJ2-5; D unresolved. CDR3 length: 13 residues. Germline V gene lookup returns CDR1 MNHEY and CDR2 SMNVEV (reference sequence). Trimming shortened V by 0 bases and J by 4 bases, and 6 bases separated the two germline ends.

CDR3 sequence reads: CSVEETQRAVNEQFF. The CDR3 DNA reads TGCAGCGTTGAAGAGACCCAGCGGGCGGTCAATGAGCAGTTCTTC. The chain joins TRBV29-1 to TRBJ2-1; a possible D gene is TRBD2 (6 bases). Germline V gives CDR1 SQVTM, CDR2 ANQGSEA. This CDR3 comprises 15 residues. The V gene lost 0 bases and the J gene lost 6 bases, with 15 bases spanning the gap.

This clonotype came up a few times. V usage is TRBV4-1 and J usage is TRBJ1-1; 7 bases agree with TRBD1. The CDR3 is 14 amino acids. V trimming: 4 bases; J trimming: 1 base; junction bases outside the gene matches: 3. CDR1 MGHRA and CDR2 YSYEKL come from the germline V gene. DNA for the CDR3: TGCGCCAGCAGCCCCGGACAGGCGAACACTGAAGCTTTCTTT. This translates into CASSPGQANTEAFF.

This clonotype was seen repeatedly, ten times or more. This chain connects TRBV29-1 to TRBJ2-1; D is unclear. This CDR3 is built from 15 residues. Germline loops: CDR1 SQVTM, CDR2 ANQGSEA. The ends were cut back, 0 bases at V and 8 bases at J, with 17 bases in the middle. The CDR3 DNA is TGCAGCGTTGAAGATGAGACACCTCTAAGCGATGAGCAGTTCTTC. It codes for CSVEDETPLSDEQFF.

The sample holds a few counts of this clonotype. The chain is built from TRBV25-1 and TRBJ1-6, with D unclear. V shed 6 bases and J shed 6 bases, with 12 bases lying between them. The length of the CDR3 is 14 residues. Germline assignment: CDR1 MGHDK and CDR2 SYGVNS. CDR3 bases: TGTGCCAGCAGCAGGCCAATAACTAATTCACCCCTCCACTTT. Amino acids: CASSRPITNSPLHF. Looking up the rest from reference TRBV25-1 and TRBJ1-6 gives the full variable domain: EADIYQTPRYLVIGTGKKITLECSQTMGHDKMYWYQQDPGMELHLIHYSYGVNSTEKGDLSSESTVSRIRTEHFPLTLESARPSHTSQYLCASSRPITNSPLHFGNGTRLTVT.

In its sample, this clonotype was seen a few times. The rearrangement uses TRBV11-2 and TRBJ2-2; TRBD1 matches at 10 bases. CDR1 and CDR2 from the germline V gene are SGHAT and FQNNGV. The V and J ends lost 6 bases and 5 bases, in that order; junction bases with no gene match: 6. This CDR3 is built from 15 residues. CDR3 in amino acids: CASRPGTGVTGELFF. The CDR3 DNA reads as TGTGCCAGCAGACCCGGGACAGGGGTTACCGGGGAGCTGTTTTTT.

This chain joins TRBV5-8 and TRBJ2-1; TRBD1 matches at 9 bases. The CDR3 spans 14 residues. J gave up 5 bases and V 3 bases, and 3 bases lay outside the gene matches. Germline V CDR1 and CDR2: SGHTS, YDEGEE. CDR3 amino acids: CASSSGTGHNEQFF. Here the CDR3 DNA reads TGTGCCAGCAGCTCCGGGACAGGGCACAATGAGCAGTTCTTC.

The chain has TRBV11-2 and TRBJ2-3, with TRBD2 matching 13 bases. This CDR3 is built from 18 residues. Trimming took 7 bases from V and 2 from J; bases not matched to a gene: 12. Per germline, CDR1 SGHAT and CDR2 FQNNGV. CDR3: CASIPGGLAGSYTDTQYF. The CDR3 coding sequence is TGTGCCAGCATCCCCGGGGGACTAGCGGGGTCCTACACAGATACGCAGTATTTT.

This clonotype was detected a few times. CDR3 coding DNA: TGTGCCAGCACCCCACAGGGGGCCTACAATGAGCAGTTCTTC. Its protein product is CASTPQGAYNEQFF. The chain combines TRBV9 with TRBJ2-1, with 8 bases that match TRBD1. V trimming: 6 bases; J trimming: 2 bases; junction bases outside the gene matches: 4. This CDR3 contains 14 residues. Per the germline V gene, CDR1 is SGDLS and CDR2 is YYNGEE.

A word on this clonotype: A read error is possible here, since a much larger clone lies one base away. The V gene is TRBV2, the J gene TRBJ2-7; a weak D match, TRBD1 (5 bases). V lost 7 bases to trimming and J lost 5 bases, with 15 bases between them. CDR1 SNHLY and CDR2 FYNNEI come from the germline V gene. The length of the CDR3 is 13 residues. In nucleotides, the CDR3 is TGTGCCAGCATTTCCAGGGTAGACCACGAGCAGTACGTC. Protein: CASISRVDHEQYV.

This clonotype was counted between two and nine times. This rearrangement joins TRBV9 to TRBJ2-3, with D perhaps TRBD1 or TRBD2 (6 bases each). This CDR3 region has 15 residues. With 5 bases removed from V and 5 bases from J, the gap between germline ends came to 18 bases. Germline V lookup: CDR1 SGDLS, CDR2 YYNGEE. In DNA form, the CDR3 reads TGTGCCAGCAGACCCTTAGGGGGGAGAGTAGATACGCAGTATTTT. The encoded protein is CASRPLGGRVDTQYF. Using reference TRBV9 and TRBJ2-3 for the parts outside the CDR3, the full variable domain is DSGVTQTPKHLITATGQRVTLRCSPRSGDLSVYWYQQSLDQGLQFLIQYYNGEERAKGNILERFSAQQFPDLHSELNLSSLELGDSALYFCASRPLGGRVDTQYFGPGTRLTVL.

This clonotype was picked up many times. This chain connects TRBV6-1 to TRBJ2-1; 11 bases are a match to TRBD1. Germline trimming cut 3 bases from V and 4 bases from J; bases unmatched to any gene: 2. CDR3 length: 15 residues. Germline V gene lookup returns CDR1 MNHNS and CDR2 SASEGT. The chain's CDR3 is CASSEDRGLYNEQFF. The CDR3 DNA reads TGTGCCAGCAGTGAGGACAGGGGGCTTTACAATGAGCAGTTCTTC.

About this clonotype: This could be a read error, since a much larger clone is one nucleotide away. V gene TRBV3-1 combines with J gene TRBJ2-1; weak D call: TRBD1 (6 bases). This CDR3 is 15 amino acids long. CDR1 LGHDT and CDR2 YNNKEL come from the germline V gene (reference sequence). The CDR3 loop reads CASNQAEGAYNEQFF. The CDR3 coding sequence is TGTGCCAGCAACCAAGCTGAGGGGGCCTACAATGAGCAGTTCTTC.

Turning to this clonotype: A much larger clone lies one base from this, so it may be a read error. The V and J genes are TRBV7-3 and TRBJ2-3; 8 nucleotides align to TRBD2. The V gene's germline CDR1 is SGHTA and CDR2 FQGTGA. The CDR3 has 15 amino acids. The CDR3 DNA is TGTTCCAGCAGCTGGGGGCTAGCGGGTATAAATACGCAGTATTTT. Encoded protein: CSSSWGLAGINTQYF.

The chain is built from TRBV6-1 and TRBJ2-1; D is unresolved. The CDR3 spans 13 residues. The germline gives CDR1 MNHNS, CDR2 SASEGT. Trimming stripped 5 bases from V and 8 bases from J, with 13 bases between. The CDR3 region has the DNA TGTGCCAGCAGTAAAACCCGCCGAGATGAGCAGTTCTTC. It yields the protein CASSKTRRDEQFF.

This clonotype was seen ten or more times. The J gene is TRBJ2-7, the V gene TRBV7-9; D gene ambiguous. There are 15 residues in the CDR3. The V gene's germline CDR1 is SEHNR and CDR2 FQNEAQ (reference sequence). The V end was cut by 5 bases, the J end by 3 bases, with 17 bases between. Here the CDR3 DNA reads TGTGCCAGCAGCCCGGTGAGCGCGATCGGCTACGAGCAGTACTTC. Its protein product is CASSPVSAIGYEQYF.

The V call is TRBV11-2, the J call TRBJ2-7, with D tentatively TRBD1 or TRBD2 (5 bases each). CDR3 length: 14 amino acids. V shed 8 bases and J shed 2 bases, with 16 bases lying between them. Germline V CDR1 and CDR2: SGHAT, FQNNGV. DNA for the CDR3: TGTGCCAGCCGCCCCCCGGGGCCACCCTACGAGCAGTACTTC. Encoded protein: CASRPPGPPYEQYF.

By frequency in the sample, this clonotype is medium-sized (0.01 to 0.1%). The chain couples TRBV4-2 to TRBJ2-1, with TRBD2 identical over 9 bases. The germline gives CDR1 LGHNA, CDR2 YNFKEQ. This CDR3 has 15 amino acids. The ends lost 0 bases at V and 3 bases at J; junction bases unmatched: 0. The CDR3 reads CASSQERGGYNEQFF. As DNA, the CDR3 is TGTGCCAGCAGCCAAGAGCGGGGGGGCTACAATGAGCAGTTCTTC.